Each of the 5 T cell receptor beta chains below was sequenced from the same sample in a study of T-cell reconstitution after alpha-beta-depleted transplantation in children. The TCRbeta library was prepared with unique molecular identifiers. TCRdb re-derived calls from the PCR reads in MiXCR, one entry per CDR3 protein. The sample has roughly 500,000 distinct CDR3 sequences, about 10% seen once; the top ten hold about 2%. The specimen was PBMCs, collected before TCRalphabeta/CD19-depleted stem cell transplant. All receptors derive from a child aged 2 to 10 with inherited bone marrow failure, due to receive a stem cell transplant.

In this sample, this clonotype turned up many times. The gene calls are TRBV12-3 or TRBV12-4 and TRBJ2-6; a weak D match, TRBD1 (6 bases). Trimming stripped 2 bases from V and 0 bases from J, with 11 bases between. The CDR3 length is 17 residues. The CDR3 DNA follows: TGTGCCAGCAGTTTAAACAGGGTCTACTCTGGGGCCAACGTCCTGACTTTC. This codes for CASSLNRVYSGANVLTF.

There are many counts of this clonotype. The V and J genes are TRBV24-1 and TRBJ1-1; the match to TRBD1 covers 10 bases. Germline CDR1 is KGHDR and CDR2 is SFDVKD. The CDR3 has 15 residues. V lost 6 bases to trimming and J lost 3 bases; unmatched junction nucleotides: 6. In DNA, the CDR3 is TGTGCCACCAGTTCCTCCGGGACAGGGGACACTGAAGCTTTCTTT. It is translated as CATSSSGTGDTEAFF.

This clonotype has ten or more counts. The CDR3 DNA follows: TGTGCCAGCAGCAGGGGATTCTATGGCTACACCTTC. The encoded protein is CASSRGFYGYTF. This chain connects TRBV6-5 to TRBJ1-2, with a possible D match to TRBD1 (6 bases). V lost 6 bases and J lost 4, with 9 bases in between. CDR1 MNHEY and CDR2 SVGAGI come from the germline V gene. The CDR3 sequence is 12 residues long.

The rearrangement links TRBV7-2 to TRBJ2-7; D might be TRBD2 (8 bases). Germline assignment: CDR1 SGHTA and CDR2 FQGNSA. The V gene lost 5 bases and the J gene lost 3 bases, with 17 bases spanning the gap. The CDR3 loop spans 15 amino acids. Here the CDR3 reads CASSPDGRGRYEQYF. The CDR3 coding sequence is TGTGCCAGCAGCCCGGACGGGAGGGGGCGCTACGAGCAGTACTTC. The full variable domain, rest sourced from reference TRBV7-2 and TRBJ2-7, is GAGVSQSPSNKVTEKGKDVELRCDPISGHTALYWYRQSLGQGLEFLIYFQGNSAPDKSGLPSDRFSAERTGGSVSTLTIQRTQQEDSAVYLCASSPDGRGRYEQYFGPGTRLTVT.

This clonotype was recorded many times. The chain links TRBV27 to TRBJ1-4; D remains unclear. This CDR3 region has 13 residues. Deletions cut 6 bases from V and 4 bases from J, with 9 bases between. CDR1 and CDR2 (germline): MNHEY, SMNVEV (reference sequence). Here the CDR3 DNA reads TGTGCCAGCAGAGACGGCGGTAATGAAAAACTGTTTTTT. Protein sequence: CASRDGGNEKLFF.